What follows are 11 T cell receptor beta chains derived from one specimen sequenced in a study of T cells after yellow fever vaccination. TCRdb ran MiXCR on the 5' RACE reads and lists one entry per CDR3 protein. The sample contains about 300,000 distinct CDR3 sequences, roughly 4.3% of which appear only once. Sequenced material: PBMCs, taken 5 days after the yellow fever booster vaccination. The receptors originated from a man between 18 and 29 years old who received the YFV17D yellow fever vaccine.

This clonotype was observed many times. The chain has TRBV7-2 and TRBJ2-7, with TRBD2 matching 8 bases. The CDR3 extends over 14 amino acids. Germline V CDR1 and CDR2: SGHTA, FQGNSA. V shed 3 bases and J 2 bases; nucleotides not matched to a gene: 3. CDR3 residues: CASSLGLGAYEQYF. CDR3 nucleotides: TGTGCCAGCAGCTTGGGACTAGGGGCCTACGAGCAGTACTTC.

The rearrangement uses TRBV29-1 and TRBJ2-3; possible D gene TRBD1, 5 bases. V was trimmed by 4 bases and J by 2 bases, leaving 10 bases between them. The CDR3 sequence is 13 residues long. Germline loops: CDR1 SQVTM, CDR2 ANQGSEA. The CDR3 DNA sequence: TGCAGCGTTGTGGACATCTACACAGATACGCAGTATTTT. This sequence encodes CSVVDIYTDTQYF.

This clonotype has a handful of counts. This sequence joins TRBV20-1 and TRBJ2-3, with 10 bases fitting TRBD2. Germline values: CDR1 DFQATT, CDR2 SNEGSKA (reference sequence). The length of the CDR3 is 12 residues. DNA of the CDR3: TGCGGGCTAGCGGGGGGCACAGATACGCAGTATTTT. Its protein is CGLAGGTDTQYF.

This clonotype was observed at least ten times. This chain joins TRBV7-9 and TRBJ2-7; the match to TRBD2 covers 11 bases. The CDR3 extends over 15 amino acids. The V gene end was trimmed by 5 bases and the J gene end by 5 bases; junction bases not matched to a gene: 8. The germline CDR1 and CDR2 sequences are SEHNR and FQNEAQ (reference sequence). CDR3: CASSPIAGGTHEQYF. The CDR3 DNA follows: TGTGCCAGCAGCCCTATAGCGGGGGGGACCCACGAGCAGTACTTC.

This clonotype was counted at least ten times. The chain recombines TRBV6-1 with TRBJ2-2, with no clear D. This CDR3 region has 14 residues. Per germline, CDR1 MNHNS and CDR2 SASEGT. Trimming took 4 bases from V and 2 from J, leaving 8 bases between them. The DNA for the CDR3 is TGTGCCAGCAGTGGGTTTAGAAACACCGGGGAGCTGTTTTTT. Amino acid sequence: CASSGFRNTGELFF.

This clonotype came up a few times. The chain carries TRBV27 and TRBJ2-7, with D possibly matching TRBD2 (7 bases). The CDR3 is made up of 16 amino acids. V gave up 3 bases and J gave up 7 bases, with 22 bases separating them. Germline V gene lookup returns CDR1 MNHEY and CDR2 SMNVEV (reference sequence). Here the CDR3 reads CASSFFGGRKVGEQYF. The CDR3 DNA follows: TGTGCCAGCAGTTTTTTCGGGGGGCGTAAAGTGGGGGAGCAGTACTTC.

Details on this clonotype: Since a much larger clone is just one base distant, this may be a read error. The chain has TRBV4-1 and TRBJ2-3, with 9 bases aligning to TRBD2. This CDR3 spans 15 amino acids. CDR1 MGHRA and CDR2 YSYEKL come from the germline V gene. The CDR3 protein is CASSQYSGSTDAQYF. The CDR3 DNA reads as TGCGCCAGCAGCCAATATAGCGGGAGCACAGATGCGCAGTATTTT.

J is TRBJ1-2 and V is TRBV5-1; TRBD1 agrees at 7 bases. The CDR3 extends over 14 amino acids. Losses at the gene ends were 4 bases for V and 8 bases for J; bases not matched to a gene: 11. CDR1 is SGHRS, CDR2 YFSETQ, per germline. The CDR3 here is CASSHRQGSEGYTF. The CDR3 DNA sequence: TGCGCCAGCAGCCACCGACAGGGATCGGAAGGCTACACCTTC.

This clonotype was seen ten or more times. The gene calls are TRBV18 and TRBJ1-1; 7 bases map to TRBD1. Losses at the gene ends were 2 bases for V and 4 bases for J; bases not matched to a gene: 7. The CDR3 runs 15 residues. Germline V lookup: CDR1 KGHSH, CDR2 LQKENI. The CDR3 bases are TGTGCCAGCTCACCAACCACGAACAGGGGCACTGAAGCTTTCTTT. It translates to CASSPTTNRGTEAFF.

This clonotype occurred a few times. The chain combines TRBV7-8 with TRBJ2-3; TRBD1 might be the D (6 bases). The CDR3 sequence is 17 residues long. Germline CDR1 reads SGHVS; CDR2 reads FQNEAQ. Trimming took 8 bases from V and 1 from J, leaving 22 bases between them. The CDR3 DNA is TGTGCCAGCGCGCTCCCCAGAGGGGGATTGCGCACAGATACGCAGTATTTT. Translating gives CASALPRGGLRTDTQYF.

This clonotype was recorded at least ten times. The gene calls are TRBV29-1 and TRBJ2-1; D might be TRBD2 (6 bases). V lost 2 bases, J lost 6 bases, and 8 bases lay in between. This CDR3 contains 12 residues. The germline V gene encodes CDR1 SQVTM and CDR2 ANQGSEA. CDR3: CSVESLANEQFF. CDR3 nucleotides: TGCAGCGTTGAATCACTAGCCAATGAGCAGTTCTTC.